This T cell receptor beta chain was captured in a study of blood T cell repertoires in COVID-19. Across the study: There were acute and convalescent COVID-19 samples, and they came from the United States, Italy and Spain. Sources were T cells, B-cell-depleted T cells, or PBMCs; the material itself was cDNA or gDNA.

Measured with immunoSEQ multiplex PCR; TCRdb has only the in-frame clones, and not every one. Here the sample spans 120,000 or so clones, about 83% being singletons. The CDR3 has 15 residues. Trimming left V 1 base short and J 4 bases short, with 13 bases between. Germline lookup yields CDR1 MDHEN and CDR2 SYDVKM. The V gene is TRBV28, the J gene TRBJ1-2; D unresolved. The origin of this receptor is a man aged 55 to 70 with acute or convalescent COVID-19. The sequencing input was peripheral blood. The CDR3 region is CASSLYTGSVYGYTF. DNA for the CDR3: TGTGCCAGCAGTTTATATACCGGGTCGGTCTATGGCTACACCTTC.